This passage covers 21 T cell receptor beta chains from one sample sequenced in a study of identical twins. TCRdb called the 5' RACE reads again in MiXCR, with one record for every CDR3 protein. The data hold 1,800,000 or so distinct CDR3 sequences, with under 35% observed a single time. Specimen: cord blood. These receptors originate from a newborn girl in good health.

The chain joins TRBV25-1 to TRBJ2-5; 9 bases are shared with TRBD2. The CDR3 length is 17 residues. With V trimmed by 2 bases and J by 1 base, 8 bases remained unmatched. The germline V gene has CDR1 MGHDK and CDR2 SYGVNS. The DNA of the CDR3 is TGTGCCAGCAGTGAAAGCGGTCTAGCGGGGTCCCAAGAGACCCAGTACTTC. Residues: CASSESGLAGSQETQYF.

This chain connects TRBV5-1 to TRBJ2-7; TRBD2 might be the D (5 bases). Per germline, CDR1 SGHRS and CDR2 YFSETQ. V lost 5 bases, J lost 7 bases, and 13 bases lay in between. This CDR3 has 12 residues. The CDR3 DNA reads TGCGCCAGCAGAGAGAACCGAGGGGAGCAGTACTTC. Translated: CASRENRGEQYF.

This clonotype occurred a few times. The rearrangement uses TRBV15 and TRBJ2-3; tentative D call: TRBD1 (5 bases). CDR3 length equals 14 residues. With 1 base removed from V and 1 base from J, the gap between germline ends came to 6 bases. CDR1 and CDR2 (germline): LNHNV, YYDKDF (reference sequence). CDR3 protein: CATSRAGRTDTQYF. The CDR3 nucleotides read TGTGCCACCAGCAGAGCAGGGCGCACAGATACGCAGTATTTT.

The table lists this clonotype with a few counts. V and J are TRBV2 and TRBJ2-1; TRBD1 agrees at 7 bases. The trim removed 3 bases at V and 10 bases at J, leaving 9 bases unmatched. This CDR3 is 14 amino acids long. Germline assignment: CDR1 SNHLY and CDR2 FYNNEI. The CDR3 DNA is TGTGCCAGCAGTGATAGGACAGGCTCCTACGAGCAGTTCTTC. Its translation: CASSDRTGSYEQFF.

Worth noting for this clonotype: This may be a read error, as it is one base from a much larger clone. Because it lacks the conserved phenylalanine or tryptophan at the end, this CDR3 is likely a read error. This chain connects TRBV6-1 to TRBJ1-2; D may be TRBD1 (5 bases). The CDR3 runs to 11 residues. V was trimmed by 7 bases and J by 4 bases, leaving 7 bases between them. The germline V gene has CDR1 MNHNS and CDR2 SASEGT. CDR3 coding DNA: TGTGCCAGCACCGACAGCTATGGCTACACCTAC. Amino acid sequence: CASTDSYGYTY.

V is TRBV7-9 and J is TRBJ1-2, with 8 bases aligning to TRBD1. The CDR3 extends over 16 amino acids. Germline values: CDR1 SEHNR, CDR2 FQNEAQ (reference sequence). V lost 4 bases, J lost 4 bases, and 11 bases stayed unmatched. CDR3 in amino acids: CASSSTRTGSRYGYTF. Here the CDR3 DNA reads TGTGCCAGCAGCTCCACTAGGACAGGGTCCCGCTATGGCTACACCTTC.

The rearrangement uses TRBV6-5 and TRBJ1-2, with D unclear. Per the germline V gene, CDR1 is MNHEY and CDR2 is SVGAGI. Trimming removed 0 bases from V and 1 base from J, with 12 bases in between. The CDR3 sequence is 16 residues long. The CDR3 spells CASSYSWAVYNYGYTF. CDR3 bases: TGTGCCAGCAGTTACTCTTGGGCCGTTTATAACTATGGCTACACCTTC.

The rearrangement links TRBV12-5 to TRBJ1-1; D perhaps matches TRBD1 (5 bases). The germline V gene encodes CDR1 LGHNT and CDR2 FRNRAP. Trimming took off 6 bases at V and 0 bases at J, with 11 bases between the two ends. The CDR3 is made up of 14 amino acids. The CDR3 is CASGLTGLNTEAFF. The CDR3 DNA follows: TGTGCTAGTGGGCTAACAGGATTGAACACTGAAGCTTTCTTT. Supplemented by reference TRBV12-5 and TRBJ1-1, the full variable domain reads DARVTQTPRHKVTEMGQEVTMRCQPILGHNTVFWYRQTMMQGLELLAYFRNRAPLDDSGMPKDRFSAEMPDATLATLKIQPSEPRDSAVYFCASGLTGLNTEAFFGQGTRLTVV.

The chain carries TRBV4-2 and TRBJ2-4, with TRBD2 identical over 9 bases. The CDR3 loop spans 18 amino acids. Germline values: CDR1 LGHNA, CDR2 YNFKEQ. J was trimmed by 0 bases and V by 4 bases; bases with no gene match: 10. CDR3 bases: TGTGCCAGCAGCCCAGGGGGTAGCGGGAGCATAGCCAAAAACATTCAGTACTTC. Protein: CASSPGGSGSIAKNIQYF.

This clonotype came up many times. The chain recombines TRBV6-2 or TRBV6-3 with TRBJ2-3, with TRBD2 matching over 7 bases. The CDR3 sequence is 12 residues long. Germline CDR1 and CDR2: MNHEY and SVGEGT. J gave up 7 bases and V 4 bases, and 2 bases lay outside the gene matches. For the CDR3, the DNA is TGTGCCAGCAGTTCCAGCGGGAATACGCAGTATTTT. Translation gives CASSSSGNTQYF.

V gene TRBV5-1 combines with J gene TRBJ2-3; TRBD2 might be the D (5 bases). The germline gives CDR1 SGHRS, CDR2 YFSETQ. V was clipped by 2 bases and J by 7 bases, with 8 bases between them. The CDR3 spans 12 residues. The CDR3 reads CASSFGVNTQYF. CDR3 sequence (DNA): TGCGCCAGCAGCTTCGGGGTTAATACGCAGTATTTT.

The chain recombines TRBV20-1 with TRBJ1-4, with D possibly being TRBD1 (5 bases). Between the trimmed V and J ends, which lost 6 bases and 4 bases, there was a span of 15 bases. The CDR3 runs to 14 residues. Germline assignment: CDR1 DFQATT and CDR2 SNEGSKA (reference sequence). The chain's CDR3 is CSAQPGALNEKLFF. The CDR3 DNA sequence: TGCAGTGCACAACCCGGGGCCCTTAATGAAAAACTGTTTTTT.

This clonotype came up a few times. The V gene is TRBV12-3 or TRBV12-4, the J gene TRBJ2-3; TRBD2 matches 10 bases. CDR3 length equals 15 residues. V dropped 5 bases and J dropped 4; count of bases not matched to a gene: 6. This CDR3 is CASSPASGRADTQYF. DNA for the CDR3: TGTGCCAGCAGTCCTGCTAGCGGGAGAGCAGATACGCAGTATTTT.

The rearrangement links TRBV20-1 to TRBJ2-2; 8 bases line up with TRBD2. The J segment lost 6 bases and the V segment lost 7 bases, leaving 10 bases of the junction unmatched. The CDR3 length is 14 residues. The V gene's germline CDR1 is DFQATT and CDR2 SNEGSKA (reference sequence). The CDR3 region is CSVRRGGSAGELFF. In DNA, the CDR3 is TGCAGTGTCAGACGGGGGGGCTCCGCCGGGGAGCTGTTTTTT.

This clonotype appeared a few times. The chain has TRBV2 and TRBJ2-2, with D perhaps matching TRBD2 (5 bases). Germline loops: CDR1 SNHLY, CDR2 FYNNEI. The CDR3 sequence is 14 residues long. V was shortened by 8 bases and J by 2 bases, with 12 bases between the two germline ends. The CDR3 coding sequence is TGTGCCAGCCGCCTAGCAGAAAACACCGGGGAGCTGTTTTTT. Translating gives CASRLAENTGELFF.

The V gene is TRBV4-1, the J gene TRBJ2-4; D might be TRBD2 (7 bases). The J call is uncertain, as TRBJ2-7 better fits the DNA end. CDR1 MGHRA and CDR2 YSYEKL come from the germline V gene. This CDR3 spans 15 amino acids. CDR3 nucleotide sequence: TGCGCCAGCAGCCAAGGAAGGGGGACTAAAGACGAGCAGTACTTC. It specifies CASSQGRGTKDEQYF.

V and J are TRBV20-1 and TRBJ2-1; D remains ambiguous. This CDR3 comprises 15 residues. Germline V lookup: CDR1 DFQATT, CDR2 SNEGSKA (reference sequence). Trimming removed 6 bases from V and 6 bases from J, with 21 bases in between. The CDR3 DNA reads TGCAGTGCAGACCAGGTTACCCCTAGAACCAATGAGCAGTTCTTC. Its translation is CSADQVTPRTNEQFF.

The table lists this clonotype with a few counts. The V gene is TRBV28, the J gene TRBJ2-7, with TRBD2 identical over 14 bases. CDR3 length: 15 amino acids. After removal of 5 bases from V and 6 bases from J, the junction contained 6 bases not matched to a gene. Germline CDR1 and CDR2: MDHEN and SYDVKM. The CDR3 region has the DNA TGTGCCAGCAGTCTTTTCGGGACTAGCGGGAGCGAGCAGTACTTC. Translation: CASSLFGTSGSEQYF.

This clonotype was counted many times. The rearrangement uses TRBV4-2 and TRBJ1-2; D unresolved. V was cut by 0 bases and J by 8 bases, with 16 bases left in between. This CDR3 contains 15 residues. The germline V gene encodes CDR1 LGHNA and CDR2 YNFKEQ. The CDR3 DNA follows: TGTGCCAGCAGCCAAGAAGTCGCAGTCCCTAGGGGCTACACCTTC. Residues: CASSQEVAVPRGYTF.

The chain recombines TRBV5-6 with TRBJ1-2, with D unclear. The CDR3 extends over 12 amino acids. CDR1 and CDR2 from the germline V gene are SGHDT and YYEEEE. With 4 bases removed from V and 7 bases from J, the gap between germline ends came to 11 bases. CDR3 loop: CASSADSSGYTF. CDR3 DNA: TGTGCCAGCAGCGCCGACTCTAGTGGCTACACCTTC.

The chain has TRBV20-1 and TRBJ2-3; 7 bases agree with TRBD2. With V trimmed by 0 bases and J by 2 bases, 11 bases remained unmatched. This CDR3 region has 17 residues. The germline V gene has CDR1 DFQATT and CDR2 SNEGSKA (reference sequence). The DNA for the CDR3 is TGCAGTGCTAGAGATCCATCGAGCGGGGACCCCACAGATACGCAGTATTTT. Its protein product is CSARDPSSGDPTDTQYF.